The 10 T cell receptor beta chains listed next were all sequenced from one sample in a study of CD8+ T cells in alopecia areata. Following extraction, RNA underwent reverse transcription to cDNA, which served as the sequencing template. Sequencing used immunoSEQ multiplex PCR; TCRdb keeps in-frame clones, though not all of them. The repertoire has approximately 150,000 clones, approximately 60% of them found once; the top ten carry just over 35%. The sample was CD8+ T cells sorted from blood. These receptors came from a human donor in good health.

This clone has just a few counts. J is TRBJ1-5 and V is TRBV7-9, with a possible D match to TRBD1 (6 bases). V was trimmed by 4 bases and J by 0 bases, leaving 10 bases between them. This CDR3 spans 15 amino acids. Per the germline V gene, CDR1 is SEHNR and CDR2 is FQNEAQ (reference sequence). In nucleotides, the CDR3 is TGTGCCAGCAGCTCGAACAGGGATAGCAATCAGCCCCAGCATTTT. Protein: CASSSNRDSNQPQHF.

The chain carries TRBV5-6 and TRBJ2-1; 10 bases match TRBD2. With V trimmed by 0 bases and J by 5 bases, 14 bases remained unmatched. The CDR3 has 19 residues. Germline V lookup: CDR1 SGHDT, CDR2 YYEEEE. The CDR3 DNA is TGTGCCAGCAGCTTGGCGGCTAAGCGGGAGGGCTGGAGTCACAATGAGCAGTTCTTC. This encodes CASSLAAKREGWSHNEQFF. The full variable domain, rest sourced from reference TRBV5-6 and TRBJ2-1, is DAGVTQSPTHLIKTRGQQVTLRCSPKSGHDTVSWYQQALGQGPQFIFQYYEEEERQRGNFPDRFSGHQFPNYSSELNVNALLLGDSALYLCASSLAAKREGWSHNEQFFGPGTRLTVL.

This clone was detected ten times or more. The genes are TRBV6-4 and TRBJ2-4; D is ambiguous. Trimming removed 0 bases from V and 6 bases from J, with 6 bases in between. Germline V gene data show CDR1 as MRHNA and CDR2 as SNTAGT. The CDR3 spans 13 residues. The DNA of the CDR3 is TGTGCCAGCAGTGACTCTGACTCAAACATTCAGTACTTC. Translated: CASSDSDSNIQYF.

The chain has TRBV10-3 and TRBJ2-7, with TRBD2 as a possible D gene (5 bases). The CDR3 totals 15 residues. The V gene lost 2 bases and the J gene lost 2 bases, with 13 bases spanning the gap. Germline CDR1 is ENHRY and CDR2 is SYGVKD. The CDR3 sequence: CAISEGSDGAYEQYF. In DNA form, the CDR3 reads TGTGCCATCAGTGAGGGGAGCGACGGGGCCTACGAGCAGTACTTC.

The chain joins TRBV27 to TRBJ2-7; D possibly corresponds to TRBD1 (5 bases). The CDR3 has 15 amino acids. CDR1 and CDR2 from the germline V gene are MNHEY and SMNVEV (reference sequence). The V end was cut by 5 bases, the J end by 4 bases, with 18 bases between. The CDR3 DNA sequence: TGTGCCAGCAGTCTTACAGGCGGTGCTTCGTACGAGCAGTACTTC. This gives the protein CASSLTGGASYEQYF.

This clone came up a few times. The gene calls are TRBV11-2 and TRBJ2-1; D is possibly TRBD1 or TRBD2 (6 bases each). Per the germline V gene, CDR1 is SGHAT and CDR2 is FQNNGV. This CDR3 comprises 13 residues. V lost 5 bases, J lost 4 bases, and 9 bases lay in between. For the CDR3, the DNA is TGTGCCAGCAGCCAGGGGAGGTACAATGAGCAGTTCTTC. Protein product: CASSQGRYNEQFF.

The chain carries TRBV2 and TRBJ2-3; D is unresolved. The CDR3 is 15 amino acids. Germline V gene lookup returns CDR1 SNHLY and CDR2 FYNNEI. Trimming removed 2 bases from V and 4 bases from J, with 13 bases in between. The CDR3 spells CASSEIGGFPDTQYF. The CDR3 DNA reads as TGTGCCAGCAGTGAAATCGGTGGGTTCCCAGATACGCAGTATTTT. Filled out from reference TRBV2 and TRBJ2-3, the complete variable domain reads EPEVTQTPSHQVTQMGQEVILRCVPISNHLYFYWYRQILGQKVEFLVSFYNNEISEKSEIFDDQFSVERPDGSNFTLKIRSTKLEDSAMYFCASSEIGGFPDTQYFGPGTRLTVL.

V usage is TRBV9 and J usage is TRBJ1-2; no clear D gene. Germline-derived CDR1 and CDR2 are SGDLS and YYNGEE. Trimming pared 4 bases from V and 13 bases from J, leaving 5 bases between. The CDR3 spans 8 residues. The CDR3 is CASSPFTF. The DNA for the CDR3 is TGTGCCAGCAGCCCGTTCACCTTC. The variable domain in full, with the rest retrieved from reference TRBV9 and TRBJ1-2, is DSGVTQTPKHLITATGQRVTLRCSPRSGDLSVYWYQQSLDQGLQFLIQYYNGEERAKGNILERFSAQQFPDLHSELNLSSLELGDSALYFCASSPFTFGSGTRLTVV.

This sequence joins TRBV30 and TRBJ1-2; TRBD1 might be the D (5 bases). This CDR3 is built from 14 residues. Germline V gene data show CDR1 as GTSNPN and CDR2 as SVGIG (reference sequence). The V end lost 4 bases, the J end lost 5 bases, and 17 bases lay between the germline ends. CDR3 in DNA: TGTGCCTGGATAGCCGCAGGACACACGTATGGCTACACCTTC. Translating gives CAWIAAGHTYGYTF. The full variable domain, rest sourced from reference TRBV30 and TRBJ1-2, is SQTIHQWPATLVQPVGSPLSLECTVEGTSNPNLYWYRQAAGRGLQLLFYSVGIGQISSEVPQNLSASRPQDRQFILSSKKLLLSDSGFYLCAWIAAGHTYGYTFGSGTRLTVV.

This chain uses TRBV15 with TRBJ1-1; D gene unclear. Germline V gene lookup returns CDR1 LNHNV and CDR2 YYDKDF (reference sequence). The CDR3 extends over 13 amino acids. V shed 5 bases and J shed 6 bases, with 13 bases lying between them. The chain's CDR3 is CATSLERGAEAFF. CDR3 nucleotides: TGTGCCACCAGCTTAGAACGCGGGGCTGAAGCTTTCTTT.